The 17 T cell receptor beta chains below all came from one sample that was sequenced in a study of T cells in Graves' hyperthyroidism and ophthalmopathy. TCR beta CDR3 sequences were amplified from RNA transcripts. Initially, a first-round RT-PCR of the TCR CDR3 employed the HTBI primer set. TCRdb fed the multiplex PCR reads into MiXCR, producing one record per CDR3 protein. The table has around 700,000 distinct CDR3 sequences, roughly a sixth seen once. The sample consisted of blood. These receptors were taken from a woman aged 45-65 years with Graves' hyperthyroidism that later progressed to Graves' ophthalmopathy.

The chain recombines TRBV7-9 with TRBJ2-1, with TRBD2 as a possible D gene (5 bases). This CDR3 contains 13 residues. The V and J ends lost 3 bases and 5 bases respectively, with 8 bases between them. CDR1 SEHNR and CDR2 FQNEAQ come from the germline V gene (reference sequence). In DNA, the CDR3 is TGTGCCAGCAGCTTCCGGGAAAACAATGAGCAGTTCTTC. This codes for CASSFRENNEQFF. Looking up the rest from reference TRBV7-9 and TRBJ2-1 gives the full variable domain: DTGVSQNPRHKITKRGQNVTFRCDPISEHNRLYWYRQTLGQGPEFLTYFQNEAQLEKSRLLSDRFSAERPKGSFSTLEIQRTEQGDSAMYLCASSFRENNEQFFGPGTRLTVL.

The chain carries TRBV5-1 and TRBJ1-4, with 8 bases identical to TRBD1. The junction had 10 bases not matched to a gene; V was cut back by 1 base and J by 5 bases. CDR3 length: 17 amino acids. Germline V CDR1 and CDR2: SGHRS, YFSETQ. CDR3 residues: CASSLSFPGQANEKLFF. Written as DNA, the CDR3 is TGCGCCAGCAGCTTGAGTTTTCCGGGACAGGCAAATGAAAAACTGTTTTTT.

This clonotype has more than one count but fewer than ten. The chain joins TRBV5-1 to TRBJ1-4; D remains ambiguous. V lost 6 bases, J lost 5 bases, and 11 bases lay in between. Germline V gene sequence: CDR1 SGHRS, CDR2 YFSETQ. This CDR3 is 13 amino acids long. In DNA, the CDR3 is TGCGCCAGCAAGCAAGACCCCAATGAAAAACTGTTTTTT. Protein: CASKQDPNEKLFF.

This clonotype has at least ten counts. V usage is TRBV7-3 and J usage is TRBJ2-3, with D perhaps matching TRBD1 (6 bases). This CDR3 is 14 amino acids long. V shed 6 bases and J shed 3 bases, with 13 bases lying between them. The V gene's germline CDR1 is SGHTA and CDR2 FQGTGA. CDR3 in DNA: TGTGCCAGCAGTTCCATTACAGGGACAGATACGCAGTATTTT. Translating it yields CASSSITGTDTQYF.

This clonotype was seen a few times. This rearrangement joins TRBV20-1 to TRBJ2-1; D is unresolved. This CDR3 spans 16 amino acids. V gave up 1 base and J gave up 10 bases, with 23 bases separating them. Germline CDR1 and CDR2: DFQATT and SNEGSKA (reference sequence). The DNA for the CDR3 is TGCAGTGCTAGAGCCCTCGTTAGCTTGCTCCCTTCCGAGCAGTTCTTC. It codes for CSARALVSLLPSEQFF.

The chain couples TRBV19 to TRBJ2-1; no definite D call. The V gene's germline CDR1 is LNHDA and CDR2 SQIVND (reference sequence). V was pared by 2 bases and J by 0 bases, with 8 bases between. The CDR3 covers 15 residues. The chain's CDR3 is CASSIRPSSYNEQFF. The CDR3 DNA sequence: TGTGCCAGTAGTATAAGGCCGAGCTCCTACAATGAGCAGTTCTTC.

In this sample, this clonotype turned up many times. The chain uses TRBV2 and TRBJ2-1; a weak D match, TRBD1 (5 bases). The germline V gene encodes CDR1 SNHLY and CDR2 FYNNEI. The ends were cut back, 6 bases at V and 7 bases at J, with 10 bases in the middle. The CDR3 loop spans 12 amino acids. The CDR3 reads CASRMTENEQFF. The CDR3 DNA follows: TGTGCCAGCAGGATGACAGAGAATGAGCAGTTCTTC.

J is TRBJ2-3 and V is TRBV29-1, with TRBD1 as a possible D gene (6 bases). Germline V gene lookup returns CDR1 SQVTM and CDR2 ANQGSEA. This CDR3 region has 14 residues. Trimming removed 8 bases from V and 3 bases from J, with 18 bases in between. The CDR3 reads CSSRDTKTTDTQYF. The CDR3 DNA follows: TGCAGCAGCCGGGACACAAAAACTACAGATACGCAGTATTTT.

This clonotype was detected only a few times. The chain has TRBV6-1 and TRBJ1-1, with unresolved D. Germline values: CDR1 MNHNS, CDR2 SASEGT. This CDR3 is 11 amino acids long. V lost 1 base, J lost 8 bases, and 5 bases lay in between. The CDR3 region has the DNA TGTGCCAGCAGTGAAGAAAGAGAAGCTTTCTTT. It is translated as CASSEEREAFF.

This clonotype appeared a few times. The chain joins TRBV20-1 to TRBJ1-4, with 7 bases matching TRBD1. V was pared by 5 bases and J by 2 bases, with 11 bases of the junction left unmatched. Germline CDR1 is DFQATT and CDR2 is SNEGSKA (reference sequence). The CDR3 contains 16 residues. The CDR3 DNA reads TGCAGTGCTCCACCACCTCGGGACAGCACTAATGAAAAACTGTTTTTT. As protein: CSAPPPRDSTNEKLFF.

In this sample, this clonotype turned up a few times. The genes are TRBV29-1 and TRBJ1-4; D ambiguous. Between the trimmed V and J ends, which lost 0 bases and 0 bases, there was a span of 8 bases. The CDR3 sequence is 15 residues long. In germline, CDR1 is SQVTM, CDR2 ANQGSEA. CDR3 amino acids: CSVEDRIATNEKLFF. CDR3 nucleotides: TGCAGCGTTGAAGATCGGATAGCAACTAATGAAAAACTGTTTTTT.

The chain employs TRBV6-4 and TRBJ1-6; TRBD1 is a possible D gene (5 bases). Germline loops: CDR1 MRHNA, CDR2 SNTAGT. V shed 2 bases and J shed 6 bases, with 5 bases lying between them. The CDR3 extends over 13 amino acids. CDR3 protein: CASSDRGNSPLHF. CDR3 nucleotide sequence: TGTGCCAGCAGTGACAGGGGTAATTCACCCCTCCACTTT.

This clonotype was seen ten or more times. The chain combines TRBV5-1 with TRBJ2-7; the match to TRBD2 covers 11 bases. Germline CDR1 is SGHRS and CDR2 is YFSETQ. With 2 bases clipped from V and 3 bases from J, the junction kept 4 bases outside the gene matches. The CDR3 spans 15 residues. The CDR3: CASSLVAGGIYEQYF. CDR3 nucleotide sequence: TGCGCCAGCAGCTTAGTAGCGGGGGGGATCTACGAGCAGTACTTC.

This clonotype was observed many times. J is TRBJ1-5 and V is TRBV3-1; no clear D gene. This CDR3 spans 13 amino acids. The V gene lost 0 bases and the J gene lost 3 bases, with 3 bases spanning the gap. Germline V gene sequence: CDR1 LGHDT, CDR2 YNNKEL (reference sequence). Written as DNA, the CDR3 is TGTGCCAGCAGCCAAGATGTCAATCAGCCCCAGCATTTT. Translating gives CASSQDVNQPQHF.

In its sample, this clonotype was seen many times. The CDR3 region has the DNA TGTGCCAGCAGCCAAGAGGGGGACAGGGGGCTTGATAATGAAAAACTGTTTTTT. This sequence encodes CASSQEGDRGLDNEKLFF. The V and J genes are TRBV3-1 and TRBJ1-4; TRBD1 matches at 12 bases. CDR3 length: 18 residues. V dropped 0 bases and J dropped 4; count of bases not matched to a gene: 6. Germline V gene lookup returns CDR1 LGHDT and CDR2 YNNKEL (reference sequence).

This clonotype was detected many times. The V gene is TRBV14, the J gene TRBJ2-7, with D uncertain. Germline V gene lookup returns CDR1 SGHDN and CDR2 FVKESK. The length of the CDR3 is 17 residues. Trimming left V 1 base short and J 0 bases short, with 16 bases between. The CDR3 sequence is CASSQALTVQNSYEQYF. DNA of the CDR3: TGTGCCAGCAGCCAAGCTCTAACAGTACAGAACTCCTACGAGCAGTACTTC. Using reference TRBV14 and TRBJ2-7 for the parts outside the CDR3, the full variable domain is EAGVTQFPSHSVIEKGQTVTLRCDPISGHDNLYWYRRVMGKEIKFLLHFVKESKQDESGMPNNRFLAERTGGTYSTLKVQPAELEDSGVYFCASSQALTVQNSYEQYFGPGTRLTVT.

Of note for this clonotype: With a much larger clone just one base away, this may be a read error. The V and J genes are TRBV7-9 and TRBJ2-7; D remains ambiguous. The CDR3 extends over 11 amino acids. The germline CDR1 and CDR2 sequences are SEHNR and FQNEAQ (reference sequence). Deletions cut 3 bases from V and 4 bases from J, with 4 bases between. CDR3 nucleotides: TGTGCCAGCAGCTTCCAGTACGAGCAGTACTTC. This gives the protein CASSFQYEQYF. The entire variable domain, with the rest obtained from reference TRBV7-9 and TRBJ2-7, is as follows: DTGVSQNPRHKITKRGQNVTFRCDPISEHNRLYWYRQTLGQGPEFLTYFQNEAQLEKSRLLSDRFSAERPKGSFSTLEIQRTEQGDSAMYLCASSFQYEQYFGPGTRLTVT.